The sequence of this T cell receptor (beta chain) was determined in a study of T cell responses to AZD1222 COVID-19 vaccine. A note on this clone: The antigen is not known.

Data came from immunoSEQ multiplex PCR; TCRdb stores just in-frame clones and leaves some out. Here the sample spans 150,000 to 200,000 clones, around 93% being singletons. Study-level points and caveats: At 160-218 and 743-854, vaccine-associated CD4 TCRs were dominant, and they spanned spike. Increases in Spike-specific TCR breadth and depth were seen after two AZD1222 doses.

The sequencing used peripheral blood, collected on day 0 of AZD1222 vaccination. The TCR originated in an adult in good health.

CDR3 DNA sequence: TGTGCCAGCAGTTTTAGCGGCTCTGGAAACACCATATATTTT. It translates to CASSFSGSGNTIYF. V and J are TRBV28 and TRBJ1-3; D ambiguous. Trimming removed 3 bases from V and 0 bases from J, with 6 bases in between. Germline lookup yields CDR1 MDHEN and CDR2 SYDVKM. The CDR3 sequence is 14 residues long.